This is a list of T cell receptor beta chains from one sample in a study of T cells after yellow fever vaccination. TCRdb analysed the 5' RACE reads with MiXCR anew, one entry per CDR3 protein. The data hold 450,000 to 650,000 distinct CDR3 sequences, with 21% observed a single time. Sequencing used PBMCs, obtained 21 days after the first yellow fever vaccination. These receptors came from a man between 18 and 29 years old who received the YFV17D yellow fever vaccine. CDR3s include the opening cysteine and the closing phenylalanine or tryptophan. The order of the fields is clone size, D gene, V gene, J gene, CDR3 DNA, CDR3 protein. D genes are given only for firm matches. Part of the rows lack a size; the others show once, few, many or a class for expanded clones.

clone_size: few
d_call: TRBD2
v_call: TRBV7-9
j_call: TRBJ2-1
cdr3_nt: TGTGCCAGCAGCTTAGCGGGGGGGTATGAGCAGTTCTTC
cdr3_aa: CASSLAGGYEQFF

clone_size: few
d_call: -
v_call: TRBV7-2
j_call: TRBJ1-2
cdr3_nt: TGTGCCACAGAACAGGGACTTTCCCGTGGCTACACCTTC
cdr3_aa: CATEQGLSRGYTF

clone_size: many
d_call: -
v_call: TRBV5-1
j_call: TRBJ1-6
cdr3_nt: TGCGCCAGCAGCTTGGAGGGGCTGAATTCACCCCTCCACTTT
cdr3_aa: CASSLEGLNSPLHF

clone_size: -
d_call: TRBD2
v_call: TRBV20-1
j_call: TRBJ2-1
cdr3_nt: TGCAGTGCAAGACTAGCGGGGGAGTCCTACAATGAGCAGTTCTTC
cdr3_aa: CSARLAGESYNEQFF

clone_size: -
d_call: -
v_call: TRBV9
j_call: TRBJ2-1
cdr3_nt: TGTGCCAGCGGTCCTTATAGGGGCCAGGTTTACAATGAGCAGTTCTTC
cdr3_aa: CASGPYRGQVYNEQFF

clone_size: -
d_call: -
v_call: TRBV7-9
j_call: TRBJ2-3
cdr3_nt: TGTGCCAGCAGCGCCCGGGACGGTGACACAGATACGCAGTATTTT
cdr3_aa: CASSARDGDTDTQYF

clone_size: few
d_call: -
v_call: TRBV7-2
j_call: TRBJ2-7
cdr3_nt: TGTGCCAGCAGCTTAGCGCGTGTTAGCAACGACGAGCAGTACTTC
cdr3_aa: CASSLARVSNDEQYF

clone_size: many
d_call: -
v_call: TRBV9
j_call: TRBJ1-5
cdr3_nt: TGTGCCAGCAGCGTAGATGCGGATCAGCCCCAGCATTTT
cdr3_aa: CASSVDADQPQHF

clone_size: few
d_call: TRBD1
v_call: TRBV4-3
j_call: TRBJ1-1
cdr3_nt: TGCGCCAGCAGCCACTACAGGGGGAACACTGAAGCTTTCTTT
cdr3_aa: CASSHYRGNTEAFF

clone_size: -
d_call: -
v_call: TRBV19
j_call: TRBJ2-3
cdr3_nt: TGTGCCAGCAGTCTCGGGTGGGACACAGATACGCAGTATTTT
cdr3_aa: CASSLGWDTDTQYF

clone_size: -
d_call: -
v_call: TRBV6-1
j_call: TRBJ1-5
cdr3_nt: TGTGCCAGCAGACCCGCAGAAACCAATCAGCCCCAGCATTTT
cdr3_aa: CASRPAETNQPQHF

clone_size: once
d_call: -
v_call: TRBV29-1
j_call: TRBJ2-1
cdr3_nt: TGCAGCGTTGTCCCAGCGGGCAGACAAAATGAGCAGTTCTTC
cdr3_aa: CSVVPAGRQNEQFF

clone_size: -
d_call: -
v_call: TRBV15
j_call: TRBJ1-4
cdr3_nt: TGTGCCACCAGCCCCGGGTCCTTTAATGAAAAACTGTTTTTT
cdr3_aa: CATSPGSFNEKLFF

clone_size: -
d_call: TRBD1
v_call: TRBV5-6
j_call: TRBJ1-6
cdr3_nt: TGTGCCAGCAGCAGCGGACAGGGGGCTGGGAATTCACCCCTCCACTTT
cdr3_aa: CASSSGQGAGNSPLHF

clone_size: few
d_call: TRBD1
v_call: TRBV9
j_call: TRBJ1-2
cdr3_nt: TGTGCCAGCAGCGCCCGGAGGACAGGGTCCTATGATGGCTACACCTTC
cdr3_aa: CASSARRTGSYDGYTF

clone_size: many
d_call: TRBD2
v_call: TRBV4-1
j_call: TRBJ2-2
cdr3_nt: TGCGCCAGCAGTCGGCAGGGATCGGGGGGGCCTGGAGGCGGGGAGCTGTTTTTT
cdr3_aa: CASSRQGSGGPGGGELFF

clone_size: once
d_call: TRBD1
v_call: TRBV28
j_call: TRBJ2-7
cdr3_nt: TGTGCCAGCACCCCCCCCGGGACAGGCGGCTACGAGCAGTACTTC
cdr3_aa: CASTPPGTGGYEQYF

clone_size: few
d_call: -
v_call: TRBV5-1
j_call: TRBJ2-7
cdr3_nt: TGCGCCAGCAGCGCGGACTCGGCAGACTACGAGCAGTACTTC
cdr3_aa: CASSADSADYEQYF

clone_size: few
d_call: TRBD1
v_call: TRBV20-1
j_call: TRBJ2-2
cdr3_nt: TGCAGTGCTAGAGCCTTGCACGGACAGGGTTACACCGGGGAGCTGTTTTTT
cdr3_aa: CSARALHGQGYTGELFF

clone_size: few
d_call: -
v_call: TRBV6-1
j_call: TRBJ1-2
cdr3_nt: TGTGCCAGCAGCCCGCAATTACAGGAAAACTATGGCTACACCTTC
cdr3_aa: CASSPQLQENYGYTF

clone_size: -
d_call: -
v_call: TRBV12-3/TRBV12-4
j_call: TRBJ2-2
cdr3_nt: TGTGCCAGCAGTTTTTGGCGGGACACCGGGGAGCTGTTTTTT
cdr3_aa: CASSFWRDTGELFF

clone_size: few
d_call: TRBD2
v_call: TRBV3-1
j_call: TRBJ2-7
cdr3_nt: TGTGCCAGCAGCCCCCAAGTAGCGGGGGAATACGAGCAGTACTTC
cdr3_aa: CASSPQVAGEYEQYF

clone_size: few
d_call: TRBD1
v_call: TRBV19
j_call: TRBJ1-5
cdr3_nt: TGTGCCAGTAGTATAGCAGGAGACAGGGCCTTCAATCAGCCCCAGCATTTT
cdr3_aa: CASSIAGDRAFNQPQHF

clone_size: many
d_call: TRBD1
v_call: TRBV5-1
j_call: TRBJ2-1
cdr3_nt: TGCGCCAGCAGCGCCCCTGAACAGGGGGATCGCAATGAGCAGTTCTTC
cdr3_aa: CASSAPEQGDRNEQFF

clone_size: -
d_call: -
v_call: TRBV9
j_call: TRBJ1-1
cdr3_nt: TGTGCCAGCAACAGGTTAAGGAACACTGAAGCTTTCTTT
cdr3_aa: CASNRLRNTEAFF

clone_size: -
d_call: TRBD2
v_call: TRBV20-1
j_call: TRBJ2-1
cdr3_nt: TGCAGTGCTAGGCCCGGGGCGGGGGGGGATAATGAGCAGTTCTTC
cdr3_aa: CSARPGAGGDNEQFF

clone_size: few
d_call: -
v_call: TRBV12-1
j_call: TRBJ2-3
cdr3_nt: TGTGCCAGCAGCGCCCGGGGGCCGGGCACAGATACGCAGTATTTT
cdr3_aa: CASSARGPGTDTQYF

clone_size: -
d_call: -
v_call: TRBV25-1
j_call: TRBJ1-1
cdr3_nt: TGTGCCAGCATCTTTACGGTCACGAACACTGAAGCTTTCTTT
cdr3_aa: CASIFTVTNTEAFF

clone_size: few
d_call: -
v_call: TRBV15
j_call: TRBJ1-5
cdr3_nt: TGTGCCACCAGCAGAGATGGGTGGAAGCCCCAGCATTTT
cdr3_aa: CATSRDGWKPQHF

clone_size: few
d_call: -
v_call: TRBV4-1
j_call: TRBJ1-1
cdr3_nt: TGCGCCAGCAGCCAAGCCTATGGGAACACTGAAGCTTTCTTT
cdr3_aa: CASSQAYGNTEAFF

clone_size: -
d_call: -
v_call: TRBV11-2
j_call: TRBJ2-5
cdr3_nt: TGTGCCAGCAGCTCAGAACGGCTACCGGAGACCCAGTACTTC
cdr3_aa: CASSSERLPETQYF

clone_size: few
d_call: -
v_call: TRBV5-1
j_call: TRBJ2-7
cdr3_nt: TGCGCCAGCAGCTTGGCCTTGGACAGAATCTCCTACGAGCAGTACTTC
cdr3_aa: CASSLALDRISYEQYF

clone_size: few
d_call: -
v_call: TRBV7-2
j_call: TRBJ2-5
cdr3_nt: TGTGCCAGCCTCCCCATGTTGGGGGTAGAGACCCAGTACTTC
cdr3_aa: CASLPMLGVETQYF

clone_size: -
d_call: -
v_call: TRBV12-3/TRBV12-4
j_call: TRBJ1-4
cdr3_nt: TGTGCCAGCACCCTTTCAGGCGAGGAACTGTTTTTT
cdr3_aa: CASTLSGEELFF

clone_size: few
d_call: TRBD1
v_call: TRBV7-3
j_call: TRBJ1-6
cdr3_nt: TGTGCCAGCAGCTTGATGGGACAGGGGGATAATTCACCCCTCCACTTT
cdr3_aa: CASSLMGQGDNSPLHF

clone_size: many
d_call: TRBD1
v_call: TRBV7-2
j_call: TRBJ2-1
cdr3_nt: TGTGCCAGCAGTTTGGACAGGGCCTACAATGAGCAGTTCTTC
cdr3_aa: CASSLDRAYNEQFF

clone_size: few
d_call: -
v_call: TRBV20-1
j_call: TRBJ1-6
cdr3_nt: TGCAGTGTGGGGGAGTCTTCACCCCTCCACTTT
cdr3_aa: CSVGESSPLHF

clone_size: -
d_call: -
v_call: TRBV29-1
j_call: TRBJ2-5
cdr3_nt: TGCAGCGGGGCGGGACTCCTGTACCAAGAGACCCAGTACTTC
cdr3_aa: CSGAGLLYQETQYF

clone_size: -
d_call: -
v_call: TRBV28
j_call: TRBJ1-2
cdr3_nt: TGTGCCAGCAGTTTGCTGGATGGCTACACCTTC
cdr3_aa: CASSLLDGYTF

clone_size: -
d_call: -
v_call: TRBV4-1
j_call: TRBJ2-5
cdr3_nt: TGCGCCAGCAGCCCGCACCCAGGGAGTCAAGAGACCCAGTACTTC
cdr3_aa: CASSPHPGSQETQYF

clone_size: -
d_call: TRBD2
v_call: TRBV5-1
j_call: TRBJ2-6
cdr3_nt: TGCGCCAGCAGACGGACTAGCGGGGAACTTTTAACTGGGGCCAACGTCCTGACTTTC
cdr3_aa: CASRRTSGELLTGANVLTF

clone_size: few
d_call: -
v_call: TRBV11-2
j_call: TRBJ2-2
cdr3_nt: TGTGCCAGCAGCTTATTAGGAGATCCCGGGGAGCTGTTTTTT
cdr3_aa: CASSLLGDPGELFF

clone_size: -
d_call: -
v_call: TRBV4-1
j_call: TRBJ1-3
cdr3_nt: TGCGCCAGCAGCGATAACAGGGTACCTGGAAACACCATATATTTT
cdr3_aa: CASSDNRVPGNTIYF

clone_size: -
d_call: TRBD2
v_call: TRBV25-1
j_call: TRBJ2-3
cdr3_nt: TGTGCCAGCCATAGTTCAGCGGGGGCAGATACGCAGTATTTT
cdr3_aa: CASHSSAGADTQYF

clone_size: many
d_call: -
v_call: TRBV12-3/TRBV12-4
j_call: TRBJ2-7
cdr3_nt: TGTGCCAGCAGTTTAAGAATTTGGTTGGAGGGCTCCTACGAGCAGTACTTC
cdr3_aa: CASSLRIWLEGSYEQYF

clone_size: -
d_call: -
v_call: TRBV27
j_call: TRBJ1-5
cdr3_nt: TGTGCCAGCAGTATAAACAATCAGCCCCAGCATTTT
cdr3_aa: CASSINNQPQHF

clone_size: -
d_call: -
v_call: TRBV6-1
j_call: TRBJ1-1
cdr3_nt: TGTGCCAGCACCCCCGGGGTTAGCATGAACACTGAAGCTTTCTTT
cdr3_aa: CASTPGVSMNTEAFF

clone_size: -
d_call: -
v_call: TRBV7-9
j_call: TRBJ1-4
cdr3_nt: TGTGCCAGCAGCCGAGCTGAAGGGGGAAATGAAAAACTGTTTTTT
cdr3_aa: CASSRAEGGNEKLFF

clone_size: -
d_call: -
v_call: TRBV3-1
j_call: TRBJ2-1
cdr3_nt: TGTGCCAGCAGCCAAGAGGGCATTCCCTACAATGAGCAGTTCTTC
cdr3_aa: CASSQEGIPYNEQFF

clone_size: many
d_call: -
v_call: TRBV9
j_call: TRBJ1-1
cdr3_nt: TGTGCCAGCAGCGTAGACAGCATGAACACTGAAGCTTTCTTT
cdr3_aa: CASSVDSMNTEAFF

clone_size: few
d_call: -
v_call: TRBV5-5
j_call: TRBJ2-3
cdr3_nt: TGTGCCAGCAGCTTGAGTATCCAGGGGAAGACAGATACGCAGTATTTT
cdr3_aa: CASSLSIQGKTDTQYF

clone_size: -
d_call: -
v_call: TRBV9
j_call: TRBJ2-3
cdr3_nt: TGTGCCAGCAGCGTGAGCCTCACAGGGGGGGCCGGAGATACGCAGTATTTT
cdr3_aa: CASSVSLTGGAGDTQYF

clone_size: once
d_call: -
v_call: TRBV19
j_call: TRBJ1-1
cdr3_nt: TGTGCCAGTATCCGGGGCGCGTACACTGAAGCTTTCTTT
cdr3_aa: CASIRGAYTEAFF

clone_size: -
d_call: -
v_call: TRBV10-3
j_call: TRBJ2-7
cdr3_nt: TGTGCCATCAGTGATTCTTCAGGGGATTCATACGAGCAGTACTTC
cdr3_aa: CAISDSSGDSYEQYF

clone_size: once
d_call: -
v_call: TRBV2
j_call: TRBJ1-1
cdr3_nt: TGTGCCAGCAGAAACTCAGGGATGGCTTTCTTT
cdr3_aa: CASRNSGMAFF

clone_size: few
d_call: TRBD2
v_call: TRBV5-1
j_call: TRBJ2-1
cdr3_nt: TGCGCCAGCAGGTCCCTAGCGGGGTACAATGAGCAGTTCTTC
cdr3_aa: CASRSLAGYNEQFF

clone_size: once
d_call: TRBD2
v_call: TRBV7-2
j_call: TRBJ2-3
cdr3_nt: TGTGCCAGCAGCCCCCGGGGAGCGGGGCGCACAGATACGCAGTATTTT
cdr3_aa: CASSPRGAGRTDTQYF

clone_size: few
d_call: -
v_call: TRBV15
j_call: TRBJ2-3
cdr3_nt: TGTGCCACCAGCAGAGATCGAGGGGTGGGCACAGATACGCAGTATTTT
cdr3_aa: CATSRDRGVGTDTQYF

clone_size: many
d_call: -
v_call: TRBV7-9
j_call: TRBJ1-1
cdr3_nt: TGTGCCAGCAGCTTAAGTCCGCGGACTGTCAGTGAAGCTTTCTTT
cdr3_aa: CASSLSPRTVSEAFF

clone_size: once
d_call: TRBD1
v_call: TRBV20-1
j_call: TRBJ1-4
cdr3_nt: TGCAGTGCTAGAGATTCGGACAGGGGATGGGAGAAACTGTTTTTT
cdr3_aa: CSARDSDRGWEKLFF